This T cell receptor (beta chain) stems from a study of blood T cell repertoires in COVID-19. Study information: COVID-19 samples, acute and convalescent, were from the United States, Italy and Spain.

This clone was observed once. Trimming pared 2 bases from V and 4 bases from J, leaving 8 bases between. The CDR3 consists of 12 residues. Germline loops: CDR1 GTSNPN, CDR2 SVGIG (reference sequence). Methods used by the authors: From reference gene primer amplification, estimates of nucleated cell counts were derived. Method: immunoSEQ multiplex PCR; TCRdb's copy keeps in-frame clones and lacks some. That table gives V, J and clone size, and the DNA gave D and trimming. This table holds 150,000 to 180,000 clones, around 85% found once. The source is a woman aged 55 to 70 with acute or convalescent COVID-19. This rearrangement joins TRBV30 to TRBJ1-1; D gene ambiguous. The sequenced sample was peripheral blood. Here the CDR3 DNA reads TGTGCCTGGAGTCCCGAGGGCACTGAAGCTTTCTTT. Translated, it gives CAWSPEGTEAFF. The whole variable domain, filled in from reference TRBV30 and TRBJ1-1, reads SQTIHQWPATLVQPVGSPLSLECTVEGTSNPNLYWYRQAAGRGLQLLFYSVGIGQISSEVPQNLSASRPQDRQFILSSKKLLLSDSGFYLCAWSPEGTEAFFGQGTRLTVV.